The clone carrying this T cell receptor beta chain was seen repeatedly, ten times or more. The data were taken from a study of identical twins. TCRdb fed the 5' RACE reads into MiXCR, producing one record per CDR3 protein. This table holds a few hundred thousand distinct CDR3 sequences, approximately 8.3% found once. Healthy Caucasians supplied all donations. The CDR3 is 12 residues long. Germline CDR1 and CDR2: LGHNA and YSLEER. Trimming left V 5 bases short and J 3 bases short, with 7 bases between. The same data also contributed to another study, on yellow fever vaccine responses in identical twins.

The V and J genes are TRBV4-3 and TRBJ1-2; D gene unclear. The sequence derives from a woman aged 18-35 years in good health. Sequenced material: CD8+ T cells sorted from blood. The chain's CDR3 is CASSMDDYGYTF. The CDR3 DNA reads TGCGCCAGCAGCATGGACGACTATGGCTACACCTTC.